This T cell receptor (beta chain) is drawn from a study of graft-versus-host responses after intestinal transplantation (dated by TCRdb to the early 2020s). Looking at the study overall: The transplants that recipients got were multivisceral, liver-intestinal, or isolated intestinal. Anti-thymocyte globulin induction was given to all recipients, followed by maintenance tacrolimus and steroids for 3 to 4 years. Of the 20 to 30 intestinal transplant recipients enrolled in the cohort, one of whom was a retransplant, 3 patients without pretransplant specimens were excluded. A peak of at least 4% donor T cells among recipient peripheral blood mononuclear cells was the definition used for donor T cell macrochimerism. Instead of going to the commercial service, samples from a few later patients were sequenced in-house on an Illumina MiSeq and processed with MiXCR. To identify alloreactive clones, pre-transplant mixed lymphocyte reaction products were sequenced and then compared with unstimulated pre-transplant donor and recipient T cells. After intestinal transplantation, graft-versus-host and host-versus-graft alloreactive T cell clones in the graft, circulation and bone marrow were tracked using bulk TCR-beta CDR3 sequencing.

Taken from the germline V gene, the CDR1 and CDR2 loops are KGHSH and LQKENI. The CDR3 holds 17 amino acids from the cysteine to the phenylalanine. Only the CDR3 portion is preserved as DNA: 51 bases, with reading frame beginning at the first base. At the junction V is shortened by 1 base and J by 6 bases, with 19 bases in between. Taken with the paper, the label for time point translates to: cells obtained before transplantation from donor or recipient. Mixed lymphocyte reactions plated around 200,000 CFSE-labeled pre-transplant responders with around 200,000 irradiated violet-dye-labeled stimulators and were cultured for 6 days. After the mixed lymphocyte reaction, proliferating CD3+CD4+CFSE-low and CD3+CD8+CFSE-low responder cells were FACS-sorted on a BD Influx sorter. To note about this clone: No base quality values were provided; no much bigger clone lies one nucleotide off.

Receptors were amplified or captured by the immunoSEQ multiplex PCR assay. In most patients, genomic DNA was isolated using the Qiagen DNeasy Blood and Tissue Kit and sent frozen to Adaptive Biotechnologies for TCR sequencing. For most patients, genomic DNA was subjected to high-throughput TCR-beta CDR3 sequencing by Adaptive Biotechnologies. As for the authors' bioinformatics: Adaptive's ImmunoSEQ software was the source of the TCR sequencing data for around 20 patients, while a few other patients were processed with MiXCR and VDJtools. To correct CD4 versus CD8 sorting errors, sequences present in both subsets at a frequency ratio below 5:1 were removed. CDR3 nucleotide sequences shared between donor and recipient were removed because the origin of such sequences could not be assigned. Alloreactive clones required at least 2-fold expansion over unstimulated cells and minimum CFSE-low frequency of 0.002% (template counts) or 0.001% (read counts). Clones were considered mappable if detected in sequenced pre-transplant spleen, lymph node, or MLR CFSE-low populations of the donor or recipient. Cumulative frequency of alloreactive clones was calculated as a percentage of all sequences weighted by copy number. TCRdb holds this immuneACCESS table with in-frame rearrangements only. Some clones are missing; in checked studies, unresolved V genes explain under half, and the rest has no known cause. From that table come the V and J calls and clone size; the DNA was used to work out D and trimming. The sample profile shows 21,000 or so clones; around 54% of them were found once. 0.85% to 1.3% of the sample belongs to the ten largest clones.

Here is what the overall study found, with its caveats: The relatively low number and heterogeneity of intestinal transplant patients limited the conclusions. Early after transplant, peak levels of circulating GvH clones were found to be associated with declines in HvG clones. Patients with donor T cell macrochimerism had high GvH to HvG T cell clonal ratios in their allografts. GvH clones were detected in recipient bone marrow, and some appeared earlier in ileal mucosa or blood, consistent with an intestinal mucosal origin.

Recombination connected TRBV18 to TRBJ2-1; TRBD2 might be the D gene, on 5 matching bases. The origin of this receptor is a human patient who received an intestinal transplant. This material consisted of alloreactive CD4+ T cells from a mixed lymphocyte reaction culture, taken before intestinal transplant. The cell subset or site label, read with the paper, signifies: CFSE-low proliferating T cells sorted from roughly six-day pre-transplant mixed lymphocyte reaction (GvH or HvG direction). The DNA is TGTGCCAGCTCACCACACGGTAGCGTTACTCCTTCCAATGAGCAGTTCTTC. This gives the protein CASSPHGSVTPSNEQFF.